Each of the 30 T cell receptor beta chains below was sequenced from the same sample in a study of cytomegalovirus exposure and HLA in healthy donors. 13 Jbeta primers and 60 Vbeta primers were used for the PCR. This table comes from immunoSEQ multiplex PCR, and its TCRdb copy is limited to in-frame clones, with some not included. Among 150,000 to 200,000 clones, under 80% were seen once, and the ten largest hold roughly 2%. What was sequenced was PBMCs. Source of these receptors: a female donor in good health and CMV-seronegative.

This sequence joins TRBV6-1 and TRBJ1-1, with 9 bases that match TRBD1. Per the germline V gene, CDR1 is MNHNS and CDR2 is SASEGT. CDR3 length equals 14 residues. With V trimmed by 4 bases and J by 3 bases, 3 bases remained unmatched. As DNA, the CDR3 is TGTGCCAGCAGTGGGGACAGGGAATACACTGAAGCTTTCTTT. Amino acids: CASSGDREYTEAFF.

The chain joins TRBV29-1 to TRBJ1-1; tentatively, D is TRBD1 (6 bases). The CDR3 totals 13 residues. With 1 base removed from V and 1 base from J, the gap between germline ends came to 7 bases. Germline V gene sequence: CDR1 SQVTM, CDR2 ANQGSEA. CDR3 residues: CSVEGQANTEAFF. As DNA, the CDR3 is TGCAGCGTTGAAGGACAGGCGAACACTGAAGCTTTCTTT.

This sequence joins TRBV13 and TRBJ1-2; D possibly corresponds to TRBD1 (6 bases). The CDR3 extends over 15 amino acids. The germline V gene has CDR1 PRHDT and CDR2 FYEKMQ (reference sequence). The V end lost 5 bases, the J end lost 4 bases, and 17 bases lay between the germline ends. The CDR3 DNA reads TGTGCCAGCAGCCCTCCATTGGGGGCAAGCTATGGCTACACCTTC. Translated: CASSPPLGASYGYTF.

The rearrangement joins TRBV7-2 to TRBJ2-1, with 7 bases lining up with TRBD2. The CDR3 loop spans 13 amino acids. V lost 5 bases, J lost 7 bases, and 5 bases stayed unmatched. From germline, CDR1 is SGHTA and CDR2 FQGNSA. As DNA, the CDR3 is TGTGCCAGCAGCCAGGCGCGGGGGAATGAGCAGTTCTTC. It encodes CASSQARGNEQFF.

V and J are TRBV19 and TRBJ2-1, with D perhaps matching TRBD1 (6 bases). Germline lookup yields CDR1 LNHDA and CDR2 SQIVND (reference sequence). Trimming took 4 bases from V and 6 from J, leaving 13 bases between them. CDR3 size: 14 residues. CDR3 amino acids: CASSTSTGPNEQFF. CDR3 in DNA: TGTGCCAGTAGTACCTCGACAGGCCCCAATGAGCAGTTCTTC.

In nucleotides, the CDR3 is TGTGCCAGCAGTGCCACGATTAGAATGAACACTGAAGCTTTCTTT. The encoded protein is CASSATIRMNTEAFF. The J gene is TRBJ1-1, the V gene TRBV6-1; D gene unclear. Per germline, CDR1 MNHNS and CDR2 SASEGT. The V and J ends lost 4 bases and 0 bases respectively, with 12 bases between them. CDR3 length: 15 residues.

Here the CDR3 reads CTSSQVELTAANYGYTF. The CDR3 DNA is TGCACCAGCAGCCAAGTAGAATTGACAGCCGCTAACTATGGCTACACCTTC. The genes are TRBV1 and TRBJ1-2; the table's D call, TRBD1, has no DNA check behind it. TRBV1 is a pseudogene. The CDR3 loop spans 17 amino acids.

This clone turned up a few times. A read error may produce the germline difference seen at one junction end. For the CDR3, the DNA is TGTGCCAGTAGTCTAGACAGGGCCAGCAATCAGCCCCAGCATTTT. It is translated as CASSLDRASNQPQHF. This chain uses TRBV19 with TRBJ1-5; 7 bases match TRBD1. Germline V gives CDR1 LNHDA, CDR2 SQIVND (reference sequence). There are 15 residues in the CDR3.

The chain uses TRBV9 and TRBJ2-3; 7 positions match TRBD2. After removal of 0 bases from V and 1 base from J, the junction contained 5 bases not matched to a gene. This CDR3 comprises 16 residues. Germline loops: CDR1 SGDLS, CDR2 YYNGEE. The CDR3 reads CASSVAGRVGTDTQYF. The CDR3 DNA is TGTGCCAGCAGCGTAGCGGGGAGGGTCGGCACAGATACGCAGTATTTT. Based on the CDR3 plus reference TRBV9 and TRBJ2-3, the full variable domain is DSGVTQTPKHLITATGQRVTLRCSPRSGDLSVYWYQQSLDQGLQFLIQYYNGEERAKGNILERFSAQQFPDLHSELNLSSLELGDSALYFCASSVAGRVGTDTQYFGPGTRLTVL.

This clone has a handful of counts. The V call is TRBV5-4, the J call TRBJ2-3, with 13 bases lining up with TRBD2. Germline CDR1 SGHNT, CDR2 YYREEE (reference sequence). The CDR3 runs 19 residues. Losses at the gene ends were 6 bases for V and 4 bases for J; bases not matched to a gene: 17. CDR3 region: CASTLGTSGDLRRADTQYF. CDR3 DNA: TGTGCCAGCACCCTGGGGACTAGCGGGGACCTACGACGGGCAGATACGCAGTATTTT.

The V gene is TRBV7-2, the J gene TRBJ1-2; D is unresolved. The germline gives CDR1 SGHTA, CDR2 FQGNSA. The V gene lost 0 bases and the J gene lost 4 bases, with 12 bases spanning the gap. The CDR3 runs to 15 residues. As DNA, the CDR3 is TGTGCCAGCAGCTTAGCATCGGGGTATGGCTATGGCTACACCTTC. Amino acid sequence: CASSLASGYGYGYTF. The whole variable domain, filled in from reference TRBV7-2 and TRBJ1-2, reads GAGVSQSPSNKVTEKGKDVELRCDPISGHTALYWYRQSLGQGLEFLIYFQGNSAPDKSGLPSDRFSAERTGGSVSTLTIQRTQQEDSAVYLCASSLASGYGYGYTFGSGTRLTVV.

The CDR3: CASSDGGSNVEQYF. The CDR3 nucleotides are TGTGCCAGCAGTGACGGGGGATCGAATGTAGAGCAGTACTTC. The V gene is TRBV6-1, the J gene TRBJ2-7; D is possibly TRBD2 (6 bases). Germline lookup yields CDR1 MNHNS and CDR2 SASEGT. The CDR3 has 14 amino acids. V was pared by 3 bases and J by 7 bases, with 16 bases between.

The chain combines TRBV7-9 with TRBJ2-3, with a possible D match to TRBD2 (5 bases). CDR1 is SEHNR and CDR2 is FQNEAQ in the germline V gene (reference sequence). The CDR3 totals 16 residues. Trimming pared 5 bases from V and 0 bases from J, leaving 15 bases between. The CDR3 reads CASSNPGLRSTDTQYF. CDR3 sequence (DNA): TGTGCCAGCAGCAACCCAGGACTTCGAAGCACAGATACGCAGTATTTT.

The V and J genes are TRBV4-1 and TRBJ2-1; tentative D call: TRBD2 (6 bases). The length of the CDR3 is 14 residues. In germline, CDR1 is MGHRA, CDR2 YSYEKL. V lost 3 bases and J lost 8, with 14 bases in between. The CDR3 region has the DNA TGCGCCAGCAGCCATTTGTTACGCGGGGATGAGCAGTTCTTC. As protein: CASSHLLRGDEQFF.

The sample holds a few counts of this clone. This chain joins TRBV7-8 and TRBJ1-1, with 8 bases identical to TRBD1. The CDR3 runs to 15 residues. Per the germline V gene, CDR1 is SGHVS and CDR2 is FQNEAQ. Trimming at V came to 6 bases and at J to 3 bases, leaving 9 bases not matched to a gene. The CDR3 DNA reads TGTGCCAGCAGTCATGGACAGGGCTTCGACACTGAAGCTTTCTTT. This codes for CASSHGQGFDTEAFF.

The CDR3 nucleotides read TGTGCCAGCAGTTTTGGGGGGGACTACAATGAGCAGTTCTTC. This codes for CASSFGGDYNEQFF. The rearrangement links TRBV28 to TRBJ2-1, with 7 bases aligning to TRBD2. The CDR3 totals 14 residues. V was pared by 3 bases and J by 3 bases, with 2 bases of the junction left unmatched. Germline V gene data show CDR1 as MDHEN and CDR2 as SYDVKM. The whole variable domain, filled in from reference TRBV28 and TRBJ2-1, reads DVKVTQSSRYLVKRTGEKVFLECVQDMDHENMFWYRQDPGLGLRLIYFSYDVKMKEKGDIPEGYSVSREKKERFSLILESASTNQTSMYLCASSFGGDYNEQFFGPGTRLTVL.

A few counts support this clone. At one of its ends the junction is not consistent with the germline gene, which may arise from a read error. The V and J genes are TRBV2 and TRBJ2-1, with TRBD2 identical over 10 bases. CDR3 size: 13 residues. The germline V gene encodes CDR1 SNHLY and CDR2 FYNNEI. The CDR3 coding sequence is TGTGCCAGCACCCAAGATTCAGCGGGGGGGCTAGTCTTC. Translated: CASTQDSAGGLVF.

The CDR3 reads CASTHSYEQYF. The CDR3 nucleotides read TGTGCCAGCACCCACAGCTACGAGCAGTACTTC. V and J are TRBV6-5 and TRBJ2-7; D ambiguous. Deletions cut 7 bases from V and 3 bases from J, with 7 bases between. The germline V gene encodes CDR1 MNHEY and CDR2 SVGAGI. The CDR3 sequence is 11 residues long.

This rearrangement joins TRBV7-6 to TRBJ2-1, with D hard to call. V lost 1 base and J lost 2, with 9 bases in between. Looked up from germline, CDR1 is SGHVS and CDR2 is FNYEAQ. This CDR3 is 15 amino acids long. The CDR3 here is CASSLGDGAYNEQFF. The DNA of the CDR3 is TGTGCCAGCAGCTTAGGAGACGGAGCCTACAATGAGCAGTTCTTC.

This clone showed up just once. This chain links TRBV7-9 with TRBJ2-7, with a possible D match to TRBD2 (6 bases). V was trimmed by 5 bases and J by 5 bases, leaving 13 bases between them. Germline CDR1 reads SEHNR; CDR2 reads FQNEAQ (reference sequence). The CDR3 is 13 amino acids. The CDR3 region has the DNA TGTGCCAGCAGCGGCGGGGTTGTCAACGAGCAGTACTTC. Amino acids: CASSGGVVNEQYF.

As regards this clone: Distinct nucleotide sequences in the sample also encode this CDR3. The chain couples TRBV18 to TRBJ2-7, with 11 bases lining up with TRBD1. The CDR3 has 15 amino acids. CDR1 and CDR2 from the germline V gene are KGHSH and LQKENI. Unmatched junction bases numbered 4, after V lost 3 bases and J lost 3 bases. CDR3 coding DNA: TGTGCCAGCTCACCCGGGACAGGGGGGTTCTACGAGCAGTACTTC. This encodes CASSPGTGGFYEQYF.

This chain joins TRBV11-1 and TRBJ2-5; tentatively, D is TRBD2 (6 bases). V was clipped by 3 bases and J by 5 bases, with 19 bases between them. The CDR3 spans 16 residues. CDR1 is SGHAT and CDR2 is FQDESV in the germline V gene (reference sequence). DNA for the CDR3: TGTGCCAGCAGCTTTTATACGGGGGAGATCCCGGAGACCCAGTACTTC. The encoded protein is CASSFYTGEIPETQYF.

The gene calls are TRBV11-2 and TRBJ1-2; D perhaps matches TRBD1 (5 bases). This CDR3 has 13 residues. V dropped 3 bases and J dropped 5 bases, with 10 bases sitting between them. Germline-derived CDR1 and CDR2 are SGHAT and FQNNGV. The CDR3 DNA follows: TGTGCCAGCAGCTTGGCAGGGCTTTATGGCTACACCTTC. Its translation: CASSLAGLYGYTF.

V gene TRBV5-1 combines with J gene TRBJ2-5, with 9 bases aligning to TRBD2. Germline V lookup: CDR1 SGHRS, CDR2 YFSETQ. This CDR3 region has 17 residues. After removal of 4 bases from V and 3 bases from J, the junction contained 13 bases not matched to a gene. The DNA of the CDR3 is TGCGCCAGCAGCAATCCAAGCGGGGGGCCGAGAGAAGAGACCCAGTACTTC. Protein sequence: CASSNPSGGPREETQYF.

The rearrangement uses TRBV5-4 and TRBJ2-1; D gene unclear. The CDR3 length is 15 residues. Per germline, CDR1 SGHNT and CDR2 YYREEE (reference sequence). Trimming took 0 bases from V and 10 from J, leaving 17 bases between them. The CDR3 nucleotides are TGTGCCAGCAGCTTGGCCCAACTCTTCGACTTAGAGCAGTTCTTC. This codes for CASSLAQLFDLEQFF.

CDR3 sequence reads: CASSVGGNTEAFF. DNA for the CDR3: TGTGCCAGCAGCGTCGGAGGGAACACTGAAGCTTTCTTT. V and J are TRBV5-6 and TRBJ1-1; no firm D call. The germline gives CDR1 SGHDT, CDR2 YYEEEE. V shed 4 bases and J shed 1 base, with 8 bases lying between them. The CDR3 has 13 amino acids.

This clone was recorded a few times. V and J are TRBV18 and TRBJ2-2; no firm D call. The CDR3 is 13 amino acids. The V end lost 5 bases, the J end lost 1 base, and 5 bases lay between the germline ends. Germline V gives CDR1 KGHSH, CDR2 LQKENI. DNA for the CDR3: TGTGCCAGCTCAATCTTGAACACCGGGGAGCTGTTTTTT. Its translation: CASSILNTGELFF.

The chain combines TRBV4-2 with TRBJ1-6; D ambiguous. The CDR3 is made up of 13 amino acids. Germline V CDR1 and CDR2: LGHNA, YNFKEQ. Trimming stripped 5 bases from V and 7 bases from J, with 9 bases between. The CDR3 spells CASSWTQNSPLHF. The DNA for the CDR3 is TGTGCCAGCAGCTGGACTCAAAATTCACCCCTCCACTTT.

This clone was picked up a small number of times. The chain combines TRBV5-1 with TRBJ2-2, with no clear D. Germline V gives CDR1 SGHRS, CDR2 YFSETQ. The CDR3 spans 15 residues. The V end lost 0 bases, the J end lost 2 bases, and 8 bases lay between the germline ends. CDR3 nucleotide sequence: TGCGCCAGCAGCTTGGATCAGGCCAACACCGGGGAGCTGTTTTTT. Translated: CASSLDQANTGELFF.

The chain couples TRBV30 to TRBJ2-1; 7 bases line up with TRBD2. With 5 bases clipped from V and 7 bases from J, the junction kept 11 bases outside the gene matches. Looked up from germline, CDR1 is GTSNPN and CDR2 is SVGIG (reference sequence). The CDR3 covers 14 residues. The CDR3 DNA reads as TGTGCCTGGGACTCAGGACTAGGAAGGAATGAGCAGTTCTTC. The encoded protein is CAWDSGLGRNEQFF.